This T cell receptor beta chain emerged from a study of spatial heterogeneity in lung cancer (dated by TCRdb to 2018 to 2020). About the full investigation: The donors were more than 65 patients from the lung TRACERx cohort who had early-stage, untreated non-small cell lung cancer. Nonsynonymous mutation counts, determined by whole-exome sequencing of tumor tissue, were related to TCR repertoire features. Beta-chain transcripts were consistently detected in greater numbers than alpha-chain transcripts, which likely reflected higher beta-chain transcript abundance. Both alpha and beta chains were TCR-sequenced in samples taken at surgery, namely 220 tumor regions, 63 to 70 matched nontumor lung samples and a few dozen PBMC samples. Follow-up PBMC samples were sequenced whenever available, with the median time to follow-up being two to three years after resection. In the raw uncorrected reads, each unique combination of TCR and UMI appeared on average more than ten times. The study quantitatively compared TCR alpha and beta repertoires across multiple tumor regions, matched nontumor lung and blood in non-small cell lung cancer.

The time point label, read with the paper, signifies: blood at routine non-recurrence follow-up after resection. TCR sequencing used whole RNA extracted from tumor and nontumor lung tissue, or from cryopreserved PBMC samples, without cell sorting. Only patients with enough RNA available from two or more tumor regions were chosen for TCR sequencing. Overall study outcomes, separate from this receptor: Confirming at a functional level the hypothesis that regional TCRs recognize regional mutations was considered to require additional single-cell paired TCR alpha and beta sequencing. Ubiquitous expanded tumor TCRs were found in blood more often at tumor resection than at routine follow-up. Only around 14 patients were included in the comparisons of baseline and follow-up blood repertoires.

Inclusive of the bounding cysteine and phenylalanine, the CDR3 is 14 residues long. The retained sequence is limited to the CDR3, 42 bases, with the frame set at the first base. V is clipped by 7 bases and J by 1 base, and the sequence between their germline boundaries is 16 bases long. CDR1 and CDR2 are drawn from the germline V gene (reference sequence): GTSNPN, SVGIG. Receptors were amplified or captured by 5' RACE. The instrument given in TCRdb is NextSeq 500. In the TCR library protocol, a unique molecular identifier was attached to each TCR cDNA molecule so that PCR and sequencing errors could be corrected. Processing in the source paper ran as follows. TCR identification, UMI-based error correction and CDR3 extraction were all carried out with Decombinator tools. Expanded TCRs were defined as those above a frequency of 2 per 1,000, corresponding to the top 1% of the tumor frequency distribution. Rényi diversity was computed with the R vegan package after subsampling each repertoire 100 times to 5,000 TCRs. CDR3 similarity networks were built from amino acid triplet string-kernel similarity, with CDR3s being connected when pairwise similarity was above 0.82. TCRdb passed the public sequencing reads through fastp at Q25 and MiXCR, retaining productive beta sequences. CDR3 protein sequences are deduplicated, and each keeps its most common genes and DNA. The V and J calls were determined by TCRdb, not by the authors. Present in this sample are under 150,000 distinct CDR3 sequences, approximately 10% of which were seen just once. The biggest ten clones account for roughly 24% of the sample.

The table lists this clonotype with many counts. Its antigen remains unidentified. Per-nucleotide qualities are absent, and no much larger clonotype sits a single base away. Sequencing used PBMCs, obtained at follow-up. This TCR was sampled from a female donor with early-stage non-small cell lung cancer. The V and J segments used are TRBV30 and TRBJ1-1; the D region possibly corresponds to TRBD1 (6 bases align). CDR3 protein: CAFKTGNWNTEAFF. The nucleotides read TGTGCCTTCAAGACAGGAAATTGGAACACTGAAGCTTTCTTT.